Listed below are T cell receptor beta chains from one sample, sequenced in a study of radiation and T cells in renal cell carcinoma. The data were produced by immunoSEQ multiplex PCR, yet TCRdb's version contains in-frame clones alone and is incomplete. Among 140,000 to 150,000 clones, 75% to 90% were seen once, and the ten largest hold around a sixth. Sample: blood, taken from a patient whose treatment included radiotherapy and nephrectomy. The receptors were gathered from a woman between 50 and 59 years old with renal cell carcinoma. Both conserved end residues are part of each CDR3. The D gene is left open where the match is weak. Size tells how often a clone was seen (once, few, many) or the class of an expanded clone, and some rows leave it out.

D,J,V,size,DNA,CDR3
.,TRBJ1-1,TRBV29-1,.,TGCAGCGTCGAAGAGGCGAACACTGAAGCTTTCTTT,CSVEEANTEAFF
TRBD1,TRBJ2-7,TRBV9,.,TGTGCCAGCAGCGATTGGGGGACAGGTTCCTTAGAGCAGTACTTC,CASSDWGTGSLEQYF
.,TRBJ2-5,TRBV19,.,TGTGCCAGTAGTATATGGGGAGTCGGGACCCAGTACTTC,CASSIWGVGTQYF
TRBD1,TRBJ2-7,TRBV18,.,TGTGCCAGCTCGCCGACAGGGGCCACCTACGAGCAGTACTTC,CASSPTGATYEQYF
TRBD1,TRBJ1-6,TRBV9,.,TGTGCCAGCGGGGGGACAGATAAATCACCCCTCCACTTT,CASGGTDKSPLHF
TRBD2,TRBJ2-5,TRBV6-6,.,TGTGCCAGCATAGAGCCAGCGGGGGGGCGAGAGACCCAGTACTTC,CASIEPAGGRETQYF
.,TRBJ2-1,TRBV7-2,.,TGTGCCAGCAGCTTTCGGGGCACATACAATGAGCAGTTCTTC,CASSFRGTYNEQFF
TRBD1,TRBJ1-3,TRBV7-2,.,TGTGCCAGCAGCCAAGACAGGGGGCGAAACACCATATATTTT,CASSQDRGRNTIYF
.,TRBJ1-4,TRBV28,.,TGTGCCAGCAGCTCGTGGGAGGCTGCGGCTAATGAAAAACTGTTTTTT,CASSSWEAAANEKLFF
TRBD2,TRBJ2-3,TRBV15,.,TGTGCCACCAGCAAACCCTCCCGAGGCGCCATAGCGGGGCTCACAGATACGCAGTATTTT,CATSKPSRGAIAGLTDTQYF
TRBD2,TRBJ2-1,TRBV11-2,few,TGTGCCAGCAGCTTAGACCTGGGACTAGCAGGGTACAATGAGCAGTTCTTC,CASSLDLGLAGYNEQFF
.,TRBJ1-1,TRBV18,.,TGTGCCAGCTCACCCGGACAGACTAACACTGAAGCTTTCTTT,CASSPGQTNTEAFF
TRBD1,TRBJ2-2,TRBV7-2,.,TGTGCCAGCAGCTTAGTAGGCGGACAGGTGACCGGGGAGCTGTTTTTT,CASSLVGGQVTGELFF
.,TRBJ1-2,TRBV10-2,.,TGCGCCAGCAGTGACTCAGGATATGGCTACACCTTC,CASSDSGYGYTF
.,TRBJ2-7,TRBV9,.,TGTGCCAGCAGCGTAGGAATAGCGGAAGCCCTCGGCGAGCAGTACTTC,CASSVGIAEALGEQYF
.,TRBJ1-5,TRBV19,.,TGTGCCAGTACCCGGGGGGGAGCCTTCAATCAGCCCCAGCATTTT,CASTRGGAFNQPQHF
.,TRBJ1-5,TRBV6-6,.,TGTGCCAGCAGTTACGGGCAGCAAGATCAGCCCCAGCATTTT,CASSYGQQDQPQHF
.,TRBJ1-1,TRBV28,.,TGTGCCAGCAGTTTATTGTCCAGGGGCCTGAACACTGAAGCTTTCTTT,CASSLLSRGLNTEAFF
TRBD2,TRBJ2-7,TRBV27,.,TGTGCCCCCACGAGCGAGCGGGAGGACGAGCAGTACTTC,CAPTSEREDEQYF
.,TRBJ2-7,TRBV7-8,.,TGTGCCAGCAACACCGGGGGGCGCACGAATTACGAGCAGTACTTC,CASNTGGRTNYEQYF
.,TRBJ2-3,TRBV6-5,.,TGTGCCAGCAGGGGGGTTACGCAGTATTTT,CASRGVTQYF
.,TRBJ1-1,TRBV5-1,.,TGCGCCAGCAGCATTGACAGTAACACTGAAGCTTTCTTT,CASSIDSNTEAFF
TRBD2,TRBJ2-5,TRBV28,.,TGTGCCAGCAGCTTTGGACGGGAGGGGGGGGCCCAGTACTTC,CASSFGREGGAQYF
.,TRBJ2-7,TRBV19,.,TGTGCCAGTAGTATAGGGCTGGACTACGAGCAGTACTTC,CASSIGLDYEQYF
.,TRBJ2-1,TRBV9,.,TGTGCCAGCAGCGTGACACCGAGCTCCTACAATGAGCAGTTCTTC,CASSVTPSSYNEQFF
.,TRBJ1-1,TRBV20-1,.,TGCAGTGCTTATACCACTGAAGCTTTCTTT,CSAYTTEAFF
.,TRBJ2-7,TRBV28,.,TGTGCCAGCAGTTTTATCGGGCGTGTGCAGTACTTC,CASSFIGRVQYF
.,TRBJ1-5,TRBV6-1,once,TGTGCCAGCCATAGTGGGACGGTTAAAAATCAGCCCCAGCATTTT,CASHSGTVKNQPQHF
TRBD1,TRBJ1-4,TRBV19,.,TGTGCCAGTAGGGGACAGGGATCAACTAATGAAAAACTGTTTTTT,CASRGQGSTNEKLFF
TRBD1,TRBJ2-5,TRBV5-1,.,TGCGCCAGCAGCTTGGCTCCAGGGGGCGAAGAGACCCAGTACTTC,CASSLAPGGEETQYF
.,TRBJ1-1,TRBV2,.,TGTGCCAGCAGTGGGTGGACTGAAGCTTTCTTT,CASSGWTEAFF
.,TRBJ2-4,TRBV7-2,few,TGTGCCAGCAGCCTCCATGGCATTCAGTACTTC,CASSLHGIQYF
TRBD2,TRBJ2-5,TRBV7-3,.,TGTGCCAGCAGCTTTGGACTAGCGGGGTCCCAGACCCAGTACTTC,CASSFGLAGSQTQYF
TRBD1,TRBJ1-2,TRBV7-9,.,TGTGCCAGCAGCTTAGGGGACAGTCCCTATGGCTACACCTTC,CASSLGDSPYGYTF
.,TRBJ1-1,TRBV2,.,TGTGCCAGCATAACCAGGGAAAACACTGAAGCTTTCTTT,CASITRENTEAFF
.,TRBJ2-3,TRBV7-3,few,TGTGCCAGCAGCCTGGACAGGAGGGTCGGGGCAGATACGCAGTATTTT,CASSLDRRVGADTQYF
.,TRBJ1-2,TRBV28,once,TGTGCCAGCAGTGCTCCTTCACGGAGCGGTGAGGGCTACACCTTC,CASSAPSRSGEGYTF
.,TRBJ1-2,TRBV7-8,.,TGTGCCAGCAGCTTAGGGTTTGGGCAGGGCTATGGCTACACCTTC,CASSLGFGQGYGYTF
TRBD1,TRBJ1-2,TRBV6-6,.,TGTGCCAGCACCACCTCCGGGACAGGGGCTAACTATGGCTACACCTTC,CASTTSGTGANYGYTF
TRBD1,TRBJ2-5,TRBV7-8,.,TGTGCCAGCAGCCTGGGACAGCCCACTTGGGAAGAGACCCAGTACTTC,CASSLGQPTWEETQYF
.,TRBJ1-2,TRBV15,.,TGTGCCACCAGCAGAGACGTCTATGGCTACACCTTC,CATSRDVYGYTF
TRBD1,TRBJ2-7,TRBV7-8,.,TGTGCCAGCAGCAGGGGACAGGGGACCTACGAGCAGTACTTC,CASSRGQGTYEQYF
TRBD2,TRBJ2-2,TRBV9,.,TGTGCCAGCAGCCCCCGACTAGCGGGAGTGGCGAACACCGGGGAGCTGTTTTTT,CASSPRLAGVANTGELFF
TRBD1,TRBJ1-4,TRBV6-5,.,TGTGCCAGCACAGACAGGGGAGGTGAAAAACTGTTTTTT,CASTDRGGEKLFF